This T cell receptor (beta chain) was found in a study of cytomegalovirus exposure and HLA in healthy donors. A word on this clone: Its cognate antigen is unknown.

General study findings and limits: The records held CMV serostatus as the only immune exposure information. Being indistinguishable, some V segments were excluded, TRBV6-2 and TRBV6-3 among them.

PCR primers comprised 60 Vbeta and 13 Jbeta primers. TCRdb's table, derived via immunoSEQ multiplex PCR, lists solely in-frame clones and lacks some. In the table there are about 160,000 clones, roughly 76% of which are singletons. Per germline, CDR1 LGHNA and CDR2 YNFKEQ. Deletions cut 1 base from V and 0 bases from J, with 12 bases between. CDR3 size: 17 residues. Specimen: PBMCs. The chain recombines TRBV4-2 with TRBJ1-4; unclear D gene. The TCR originated in a woman in her fifties or sixties in good health and CMV-seronegative. The CDR3 is CASSQVSQRATNEKLFF. DNA for the CDR3: TGTGCCAGCAGCCAAGTATCCCAACGCGCAACTAATGAAAAACTGTTTTTT.